This T cell receptor beta chain was obtained from a study of T cell changes during pregnancy in multiple sclerosis. Sequencing was performed with immunoSEQ multiplex PCR; in TCRdb, only in-frame clones are kept and a portion is missing. The data contain about 68,000 clones, about 90% of them singletons. The CDR3 loop spans 14 amino acids. V shed 1 base and J shed 5 bases, with 12 bases lying between them. Germline loops: CDR1 SGHDT, CDR2 YYEEEE. The sample here was peripheral blood, taken in the second trimester of pregnancy. The genes are TRBV5-6 and TRBJ1-1; D remains ambiguous. This receptor was identified in a female donor in good health, enrolled as a control in a pregnancy study. DNA for the CDR3: TGTGCCAGCAGCTTGCTCAGGAGGGTAACTGAAGCTTTCTTT. It translates to CASSLLRRVTEAFF.